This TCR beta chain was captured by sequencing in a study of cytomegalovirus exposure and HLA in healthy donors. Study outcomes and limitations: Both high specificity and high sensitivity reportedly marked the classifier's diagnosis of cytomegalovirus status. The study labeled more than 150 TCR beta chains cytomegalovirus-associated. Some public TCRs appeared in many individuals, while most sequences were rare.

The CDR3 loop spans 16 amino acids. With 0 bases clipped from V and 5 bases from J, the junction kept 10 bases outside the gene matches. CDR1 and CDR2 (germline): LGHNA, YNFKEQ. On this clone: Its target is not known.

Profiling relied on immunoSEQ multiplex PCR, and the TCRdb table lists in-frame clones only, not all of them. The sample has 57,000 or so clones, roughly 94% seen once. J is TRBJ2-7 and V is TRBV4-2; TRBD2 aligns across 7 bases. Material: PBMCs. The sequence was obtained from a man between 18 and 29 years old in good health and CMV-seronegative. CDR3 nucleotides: TGTGCCAGCAGCCAAGATTCAAGTGGGAGGGTTGACGAGCAGTACTTC. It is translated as CASSQDSSGRVDEQYF.